The rows below give T cell receptor beta chains drawn from one sample of a study of neurological immune-mediated disorders. TCRdb re-called the 5' RACE reads through MiXCR, storing one row per CDR3 protein. The table shows about 46,000 distinct CDR3 sequences, with just over 3% occurring only once. Sample: PBMCs. These receptors all stem from a woman aged 45 to 65 with multiple sclerosis. Each CDR3 is given with its conserved first and last residue. The order of the fields is J gene, V gene, CDR3 protein.

J gene: TRBJ1-2
V gene: TRBV7-2
CDR3 protein: CASSLEGRAPANYGYTF

J gene: TRBJ2-7
V gene: TRBV5-1
CDR3 protein: CASRLALGGASYEQYF

J gene: TRBJ2-1
V gene: TRBV6-1
CDR3 protein: CASAQPLKGRGDEQFF

J gene: TRBJ2-2
V gene: TRBV7-8
CDR3 protein: CASSLGTGELFF

J gene: TRBJ2-4
V gene: TRBV10-3
CDR3 protein: CAISEGQGAANIQYF

J gene: TRBJ1-1
V gene: TRBV12-3/TRBV12-4
CDR3 protein: CASTIGPAEAFF

J gene: TRBJ1-6
V gene: TRBV20-1
CDR3 protein: CSANGQGSPLHF

J gene: TRBJ2-1
V gene: TRBV5-1
CDR3 protein: CASSLALAGPYNEQFF

J gene: TRBJ2-3
V gene: TRBV7-9
CDR3 protein: CASSLRLTGTTDTQYF

J gene: TRBJ2-1
V gene: TRBV5-6
CDR3 protein: CASSPGLAGLGSYNEQFF

J gene: TRBJ2-1
V gene: TRBV7-2
CDR3 protein: CASSSGLASYNEQFF

J gene: TRBJ2-7
V gene: TRBV20-1
CDR3 protein: CSAQTGGRSYEQYF

J gene: TRBJ2-1
V gene: TRBV20-1
CDR3 protein: CSASHQGNGWNEQFF

J gene: TRBJ2-5
V gene: TRBV7-2
CDR3 protein: CASSLNRGETQYF

J gene: TRBJ2-7
V gene: TRBV20-1
CDR3 protein: CSARDVGRSSYEQYF

J gene: TRBJ1-3
V gene: TRBV20-1
CDR3 protein: CSARNPGRGNTIYF

J gene: TRBJ1-2
V gene: TRBV15
CDR3 protein: CATSGGDGLRGYTF

J gene: TRBJ2-1
V gene: TRBV5-1
CDR3 protein: CASSFYSPNNEQFF

J gene: TRBJ2-5
V gene: TRBV15
CDR3 protein: CATSRDMGVETQYF

J gene: TRBJ2-5
V gene: TRBV10-3
CDR3 protein: CAISEGDRGGETQYF

J gene: TRBJ2-2
V gene: TRBV5-1
CDR3 protein: CASRLAGGNTGELFF

J gene: TRBJ2-1
V gene: TRBV5-1
CDR3 protein: CASSLSTSGISDEQFF

J gene: TRBJ2-1
V gene: TRBV12-3/TRBV12-4
CDR3 protein: CASSLRNQFSYNEQFF

J gene: TRBJ2-7
V gene: TRBV7-2
CDR3 protein: CASRPDRGLVNEQYF

J gene: TRBJ2-7
V gene: TRBV25-1
CDR3 protein: CASSGSRGGYEQYF

J gene: TRBJ1-1
V gene: TRBV20-1
CDR3 protein: CSARDPRGRATEAFF

J gene: TRBJ1-1
V gene: TRBV20-1
CDR3 protein: CSARDRGRNEAFF

J gene: TRBJ2-2
V gene: TRBV7-2
CDR3 protein: CASSLELRRELFF

J gene: TRBJ2-3
V gene: TRBV5-1
CDR3 protein: CASSLGGFVSDTQYF

J gene: TRBJ2-5
V gene: TRBV7-2
CDR3 protein: CASSFQRGEIETQYF

J gene: TRBJ1-5
V gene: TRBV20-1
CDR3 protein: CSASGGSVVLQPQHF

J gene: TRBJ2-1
V gene: TRBV5-1
CDR3 protein: CASSSFQPNYNEQFF

J gene: TRBJ2-1
V gene: TRBV5-1
CDR3 protein: CASSLAIQSNEQFF

J gene: TRBJ2-1
V gene: TRBV27
CDR3 protein: CASSLKIFYNEQFF

J gene: TRBJ1-4
V gene: TRBV20-1
CDR3 protein: CSARDYTEQGTTNEKLFF

J gene: TRBJ2-6
V gene: TRBV4-1
CDR3 protein: CASSERGGLAGSGANVLTF

J gene: TRBJ2-2
V gene: TRBV12-3/TRBV12-4
CDR3 protein: CASSFVGELFF

J gene: TRBJ1-2
V gene: TRBV12-3/TRBV12-4
CDR3 protein: CASSQTNYGYTF

J gene: TRBJ2-2
V gene: TRBV4-2
CDR3 protein: CASSQLDRDNTGELFF

J gene: TRBJ2-1
V gene: TRBV3-1
CDR3 protein: CASSHSRAAYNEQFF

J gene: TRBJ2-1
V gene: TRBV25-1
CDR3 protein: CASAGGDRPYNEQFF